The rows below give T cell receptor beta chains drawn from one sample of a study of CXCR3-negative and CXCR3-positive naive CD8 T cells. TCRdb reanalyzed the 5' RACE reads, giving one entry per CDR3 protein sequence and no DNA. The sample totals 50,000 to 55,000 distinct CDR3 sequences. Source material: naive CXCR3- CD8+ T cells from blood. The source is a human donor in good health. Some clones in this sample may be carry-over from other donors' samples. The CDR3 runs from the conserved cysteine through the conserved F or W. Fields, in order: V gene, J gene, clone size, CDR3 protein. Part of the rows lack a size; the others show once, few, many or a class for expanded clones.

V gene: TRBV29-1; J gene: TRBJ2-3; clone size: .; CDR3 protein: CSGTYMEGTSTDTQYF
V gene: TRBV12-3/TRBV12-4; J gene: TRBJ2-6; clone size: .; CDR3 protein: CASSLGASLSGANVLTF
V gene: TRBV12-3/TRBV12-4; J gene: TRBJ1-2; clone size: .; CDR3 protein: CASSRTGFYGYTF
V gene: TRBV6-5; J gene: TRBJ2-2; clone size: .; CDR3 protein: CASSYVSTGDNTGELFF
V gene: TRBV13; J gene: TRBJ2-1; clone size: .; CDR3 protein: CASSPDGSAWNEQFF
V gene: TRBV29-1; J gene: TRBJ2-1; clone size: .; CDR3 protein: CSVSGPAGGTYNEQFF
V gene: TRBV15; J gene: TRBJ2-7; clone size: .; CDR3 protein: CATSSETARGSYEQYF
V gene: TRBV7-9; J gene: TRBJ2-7; clone size: .; CDR3 protein: CASSPKGQSYEQYF
V gene: TRBV21-1; J gene: TRBJ2-1; clone size: .; CDR3 protein: CASSKGLEQFF
V gene: TRBV15; J gene: TRBJ2-4; clone size: medium-sized; CDR3 protein: CATSKPGTGQAKNIQYF
V gene: TRBV7-8; J gene: TRBJ1-5; clone size: .; CDR3 protein: CASSLGDSSQPQHF
V gene: TRBV27; J gene: TRBJ2-1; clone size: .; CDR3 protein: CASRLPGQGYNEQFF
V gene: TRBV29-1; J gene: TRBJ1-1; clone size: .; CDR3 protein: CSVGGRTEAFF
V gene: TRBV7-9; J gene: TRBJ2-1; clone size: .; CDR3 protein: CASSFLAAENSYNEQFF
V gene: TRBV12-3/TRBV12-4; J gene: TRBJ1-2; clone size: .; CDR3 protein: CACQGSGYGYTF
V gene: TRBV29-1; J gene: TRBJ1-1; clone size: .; CDR3 protein: CSVVGENTEAFF
V gene: TRBV5-1; J gene: TRBJ1-1; clone size: .; CDR3 protein: CASSLLAGLSEAFF
V gene: TRBV28; J gene: TRBJ2-3; clone size: .; CDR3 protein: CASSQLLRLGDATDTQYF
V gene: TRBV7-9; J gene: TRBJ1-1; clone size: .; CDR3 protein: CASSPMIFETEAFF
V gene: TRBV19; J gene: TRBJ2-1; clone size: .; CDR3 protein: CASSILGDHEQFF
V gene: TRBV9; J gene: TRBJ2-7; clone size: .; CDR3 protein: CASSTAGTGAYEQYF
V gene: TRBV6-6; J gene: TRBJ2-7; clone size: .; CDR3 protein: CASSPTGSSYEQYF
V gene: TRBV7-6; J gene: TRBJ2-7; clone size: .; CDR3 protein: CASSPASGSSYEQYF
V gene: TRBV7-9; J gene: TRBJ2-1; clone size: .; CDR3 protein: CASTLGENEQFF
V gene: TRBV4-3; J gene: TRBJ2-2; clone size: .; CDR3 protein: CASSLAGDTGELFF
V gene: TRBV5-1; J gene: TRBJ2-1; clone size: .; CDR3 protein: CASSLFLGSNEQFF
V gene: TRBV13; J gene: TRBJ2-7; clone size: .; CDR3 protein: CASSPPGLQYEQYF
V gene: TRBV20-1; J gene: TRBJ2-7; clone size: .; CDR3 protein: CSARTVLGGAYEQYF
V gene: TRBV6-6; J gene: TRBJ2-7; clone size: .; CDR3 protein: CASSLRGRSYEQYF
V gene: TRBV5-1; J gene: TRBJ2-7; clone size: .; CDR3 protein: CASSPDPLASSYEQYF
V gene: TRBV27; J gene: TRBJ1-1; clone size: .; CDR3 protein: CASTNGGNTEAFF
V gene: TRBV29-1; J gene: TRBJ2-7; clone size: .; CDR3 protein: CSVIRTEDEQYF
V gene: TRBV15; J gene: TRBJ1-3; clone size: .; CDR3 protein: CATSRTTSGNTIYF
V gene: TRBV20-1; J gene: TRBJ2-7; clone size: .; CDR3 protein: CSARWGGNYEQYF
V gene: TRBV29-1; J gene: TRBJ1-2; clone size: .; CDR3 protein: CSVEGGPGLSYGYTF
V gene: TRBV3-1; J gene: TRBJ2-5; clone size: .; CDR3 protein: CASSVPEETQYF
V gene: TRBV7-2; J gene: TRBJ2-3; clone size: .; CDR3 protein: CASSRATPGQYF
V gene: TRBV5-5; J gene: TRBJ2-7; clone size: .; CDR3 protein: CASSSGGGAYEQYF
V gene: TRBV30; J gene: TRBJ2-3; clone size: .; CDR3 protein: CAGPAATDTQYF
V gene: TRBV2; J gene: TRBJ2-1; clone size: .; CDR3 protein: CASSESSGEYNEQFF
V gene: TRBV7-9; J gene: TRBJ2-5; clone size: .; CDR3 protein: CASSLVPDDQETQYF
V gene: TRBV12-3/TRBV12-4; J gene: TRBJ2-2; clone size: .; CDR3 protein: CASSLGERDRELFF
V gene: TRBV12-3/TRBV12-4; J gene: TRBJ2-3; clone size: .; CDR3 protein: CATPGERTDTQYF
V gene: TRBV11-2; J gene: TRBJ2-5; clone size: .; CDR3 protein: CASSLGRSSGDQETQYF
V gene: TRBV29-1; J gene: TRBJ2-7; clone size: .; CDR3 protein: CSVETGKGHPGEQYF
V gene: TRBV4-1; J gene: TRBJ2-5; clone size: .; CDR3 protein: CASSQAYPGQGEEETQYF
V gene: TRBV5-6; J gene: TRBJ2-5; clone size: .; CDR3 protein: CASSLALRGRETQYF
V gene: TRBV12-3/TRBV12-4; J gene: TRBJ2-1; clone size: .; CDR3 protein: CASSFRSSGSSEQFF
V gene: TRBV28; J gene: TRBJ1-5; clone size: .; CDR3 protein: CASSGGAGSQPQHF
V gene: TRBV20-1; J gene: TRBJ2-7; clone size: .; CDR3 protein: CSAGGTGGYEQYF
V gene: TRBV4-3; J gene: TRBJ2-7; clone size: .; CDR3 protein: CASSQGQTYEQYF
V gene: TRBV7-9; J gene: TRBJ2-7; clone size: .; CDR3 protein: CASSLGVGQGAIEQYF
V gene: TRBV29-1; J gene: TRBJ2-5; clone size: .; CDR3 protein: CSVDLEWDRSGETQYF
V gene: TRBV6-6; J gene: TRBJ2-1; clone size: .; CDR3 protein: CASSYSNVQVQFF
V gene: TRBV4-3; J gene: TRBJ2-2; clone size: .; CDR3 protein: CASSPSRPGELFF
V gene: TRBV28; J gene: TRBJ1-2; clone size: .; CDR3 protein: CASSHRGVAIRGYTF
V gene: TRBV3-1; J gene: TRBJ2-1; clone size: .; CDR3 protein: CASSQIRDEQFF
V gene: TRBV7-2; J gene: TRBJ2-7; clone size: .; CDR3 protein: CASSFFEYEQYF
V gene: TRBV7-9; J gene: TRBJ2-1; clone size: .; CDR3 protein: CASSYASGNEQFF
V gene: TRBV29-1; J gene: TRBJ2-1; clone size: .; CDR3 protein: CSVEHIGRTRAGYNEQFF